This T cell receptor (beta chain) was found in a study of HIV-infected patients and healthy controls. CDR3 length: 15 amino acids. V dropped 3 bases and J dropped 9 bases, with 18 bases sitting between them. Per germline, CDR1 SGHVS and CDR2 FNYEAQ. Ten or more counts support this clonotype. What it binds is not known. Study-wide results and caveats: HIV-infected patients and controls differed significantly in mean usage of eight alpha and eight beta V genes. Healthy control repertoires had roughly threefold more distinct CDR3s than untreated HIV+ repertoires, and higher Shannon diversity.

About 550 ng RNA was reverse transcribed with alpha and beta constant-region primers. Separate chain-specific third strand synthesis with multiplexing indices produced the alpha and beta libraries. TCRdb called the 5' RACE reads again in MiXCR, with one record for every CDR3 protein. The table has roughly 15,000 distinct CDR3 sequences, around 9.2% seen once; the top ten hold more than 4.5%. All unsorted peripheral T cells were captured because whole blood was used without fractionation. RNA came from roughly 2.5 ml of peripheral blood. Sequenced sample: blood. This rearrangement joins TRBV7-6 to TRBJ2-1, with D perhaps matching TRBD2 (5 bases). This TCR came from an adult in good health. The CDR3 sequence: CASSFVAQIGGEQFF. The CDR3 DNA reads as TGTGCCAGCAGCTTCGTCGCACAAATCGGAGGTGAGCAGTTCTTC.